This TCR beta chain was identified in a study of CD8 T cells in Susac syndrome. Study-wide results and limits: TCR sequencing and HLA analysis covered a relatively small number of individuals.

The sequenced target, TCR beta, came from blood CD8+ and CD4+ T cells. The CD8+ and CD4+ T cells were isolated magnetically using a negative isolation approach, whereas the TEMRA cells were enriched by FACS. To note about this clonotype: Antigen: not known.

Reverse transcription of roughly 0.45 to 1 ug RNA was performed with random hexamers. Multiplex immunoSEQ PCR targeted 54 Vbeta and 13 Jbeta TCR beta segments. TCRdb processed the immunoSEQ multiplex PCR reads anew with MiXCR; each CDR3 protein has one entry. The sample contains some 120,000 distinct CDR3 sequences, roughly 89% of which appear only once. This receptor was identified in a human donor with multiple sclerosis. The sample consisted of CD8+ T cells from PBMCs.

This CDR3 reads CASSSVAGLAYEQYF. The CDR3, as DNA: TGTGCCAGCAGTAGCGTAGCGGGCCTCGCCTACGAGCAGTACTTC. The chain combines TRBV2 with TRBJ2-7; 7 bases match TRBD2. The germline CDR1 and CDR2 sequences are SNHLY and FYNNEI. The CDR3 totals 15 residues. V shed 5 bases and J 2 bases; nucleotides not matched to a gene: 9.